The 19 T cell receptor beta chains presented below share a single source sample, sequenced in a study of blood T cell repertoires in COVID-19. Clones were sequenced by immunoSEQ multiplex PCR, and TCRdb holds only the in-frame ones, with some missing. This table has roughly 150,000 clones, about 80% appearing once. Material for sequencing was PBMCs or T cells enriched from blood (not recorded which). The receptors were gathered from a woman aged 45 to 65 who had recovered from COVID-19.

The chain joins TRBV9 to TRBJ2-2; D is unresolved. Deletions cut 4 bases from V and 1 base from J, with 8 bases between. CDR1 is SGDLS and CDR2 is YYNGEE in the germline V gene. The CDR3 is made up of 14 amino acids. This chain's CDR3 is CASSTRENTGELFF. The CDR3 coding sequence is TGTGCCAGCAGCACCCGCGAGAACACCGGGGAGCTGTTTTTT.

This chain uses TRBV6-5 with TRBJ2-1, with D perhaps TRBD1 (5 bases). The CDR3 is made up of 15 amino acids. Looked up from germline, CDR1 is MNHEY and CDR2 is SVGAGI. V lost 2 bases and J 6 bases, leaving 14 bases between the germline ends. The CDR3 is CASSYDGHPGNEQFF. CDR3 coding DNA: TGTGCCAGCAGTTACGACGGACACCCCGGCAATGAGCAGTTCTTC.

This chain joins TRBV23-1 and TRBJ1-2; 8 positions match TRBD1. TRBV23-1 is an ORF for which the function is uncertain. The length of the CDR3 is 14 residues. V was clipped by 7 bases and J by 4 bases; unmatched bases: 8. CDR3 DNA sequence: TGCGCCAGCACCGTGGGACAGGTGGGCTATGGCTACACCTTC. It encodes CASTVGQVGYGYTF.

This clone appeared a few times. The chain is built from TRBV5-8 and TRBJ1-2, with no clear D. CDR1 and CDR2 (germline): SGHTS, YDEGEE. The V end lost 0 bases, the J end lost 4 bases, and 4 bases lay between the germline ends. The CDR3 length is 12 residues. The CDR3 DNA reads TGTGCCAGCAGCTTGGCAGTCTATGGCTACACCTTC. As protein: CASSLAVYGYTF.

The chain has TRBV3-1 (or the pseudogene TRBV3-2) and TRBJ1-2, with no clear D. Germline loops: CDR1 LGHDT, CDR2 YNNKEL (reference sequence). Between the trimmed V and J ends, which lost 1 base and 8 bases, there was a span of 11 bases. This CDR3 is 13 amino acids long. The CDR3 DNA reads as TGTGCCAGCAGCCAAGTGCAAGGCGGGGGCTACACCTTC. Translated: CASSQVQGGGYTF.

This clone came up many times. This chain connects TRBV28 to TRBJ2-5, with 8 bases that match TRBD2. From germline, CDR1 is MDHEN and CDR2 SYDVKM. J lost 0 bases, V lost 6 bases, and 3 bases had no gene match. The CDR3 runs 14 residues. CDR3 residues: CASSPGGDQETQYF. CDR3 DNA: TGTGCCAGCAGCCCGGGAGGGGACCAAGAGACCCAGTACTTC.

The chain couples TRBV19 to TRBJ2-5, with 9 bases fitting TRBD1. The CDR3 runs to 16 residues. V lost 7 bases to trimming and J lost 5 bases; unmatched junction nucleotides: 14. The V gene's germline CDR1 is LNHDA and CDR2 SQIVND (reference sequence). The chain's CDR3 is CASTPQGQGMGETQYF. In nucleotides, the CDR3 is TGTGCCAGTACCCCCCAGGGACAGGGAATGGGGGAGACCCAGTACTTC.

The chain joins TRBV12-3 or TRBV12-4 to TRBJ2-7; no clear D. The CDR3 consists of 12 residues. V was trimmed by 6 bases and J by 2 bases, leaving 8 bases between them. CDR3 coding DNA: TGTGCCAGCAGCCACAAGACCTACGAGCAGTACTTC. Amino acid sequence: CASSHKTYEQYF.

The gene calls are TRBV9 and TRBJ1-1; TRBD1 matches 8 bases. The ends lost 4 bases at V and 0 bases at J; junction bases unmatched: 8. The germline CDR1 and CDR2 sequences are SGDLS and YYNGEE. The CDR3 sequence is 16 residues long. The DNA for the CDR3 is TGTGCCAGCAGCCCTGGGACAGGCTACATGAACACTGAAGCTTTCTTT. This translates into CASSPGTGYMNTEAFF.

V usage is TRBV28 and J usage is TRBJ1-5; D is possibly TRBD1 (6 bases). Trimming took 5 bases from V and 0 from J, leaving 11 bases between them. CDR3 length equals 15 residues. Germline V gives CDR1 MDHEN, CDR2 SYDVKM. CDR3 amino acids: CASSLTGYSNQPQHF. DNA of the CDR3: TGTGCCAGCAGTCTGACAGGTTATAGCAATCAGCCCCAGCATTTT. The full variable domain, completed using reference TRBV28 and TRBJ1-5, is DVKVTQSSRYLVKRTGEKVFLECVQDMDHENMFWYRQDPGLGLRLIYFSYDVKMKEKGDIPEGYSVSREKKERFSLILESASTNQTSMYLCASSLTGYSNQPQHFGDGTRLSIL.

V and J are TRBV5-1 and TRBJ1-2, with TRBD1 matching 8 bases. The V segment lost 1 base and the J segment 8 bases; nucleotides outside the gene matches: 16. Germline CDR1 reads SGHRS; CDR2 reads YFSETQ. CDR3 length: 17 amino acids. CDR3 in amino acids: CASSLTGTGGFDEGYTF. The CDR3 nucleotides are TGCGCCAGCAGCTTGACCGGGACAGGAGGCTTTGACGAGGGCTACACCTTC. The whole variable domain, filled in from reference TRBV5-1 and TRBJ1-2, reads KAGVTQTPRYLIKTRGQQVTLSCSPISGHRSVSWYQQTPGQGLQFLFEYFSETQRNKGNFPGRFSGRQFSNSRSEMNVSTLELGDSALYLCASSLTGTGGFDEGYTFGSGTRLTVV.

This chain connects TRBV7-2 to TRBJ2-7, with TRBD2 identical over 10 bases. The V segment lost 6 bases and the J segment 5 bases; nucleotides outside the gene matches: 13. Germline lookup yields CDR1 SGHTA and CDR2 FQGNSA. The CDR3 is 16 residues long. The CDR3 region is CASSLLGAGGPDEQYF. The CDR3, as DNA: TGTGCCAGCAGTCTCCTGGGAGCGGGGGGGCCGGACGAGCAGTACTTC.

The rearrangement links TRBV25-1 to TRBJ1-1; 7 bases map to TRBD1. Trimming took 1 base from V and 8 from J; bases not matched to a gene: 7. This CDR3 spans 14 amino acids. Germline V lookup: CDR1 MGHDK, CDR2 SYGVNS. CDR3 nucleotides: TGTGCCAGCAGTGAATGGGACAGACTCCGCGAAGCTTTCTTT. It yields the protein CASSEWDRLREAFF.

This rearrangement joins TRBV18 to TRBJ2-7; D is unclear. Trimming removed 3 bases from V and 0 bases from J, with 9 bases in between. This CDR3 has 14 residues. CDR1 KGHSH and CDR2 LQKENI come from the germline V gene. The CDR3, as DNA: TGTGCCAGCTCACCGGGCTTACTCTCCTACGAGCAGTACTTC. Residues: CASSPGLLSYEQYF.

The gene calls are TRBV3-1 (or the pseudogene TRBV3-2) and TRBJ1-5; weak D call: TRBD1 (5 bases). There are 13 residues in the CDR3. Looked up from germline, CDR1 is LGHDT and CDR2 is YNNKEL (reference sequence). The V end lost 1 base, the J end lost 6 bases, and 7 bases lay between the germline ends. For the CDR3, the DNA is TGTGCCAGCAGCCAAGTGGGGGGTCAGCCCCAGCATTTT. As protein: CASSQVGGQPQHF.

The gene calls are TRBV2 and TRBJ1-6; 8 nucleotides agree with TRBD1. This CDR3 has 16 amino acids. The V segment lost 6 bases and the J segment 1 base; nucleotides outside the gene matches: 5. Germline V gene sequence: CDR1 SNHLY, CDR2 FYNNEI. The CDR3: CASRGQGGSYNSPLHF. The DNA of the CDR3 is TGTGCCAGCAGAGGACAGGGAGGGTCCTATAATTCACCCCTCCACTTT. Full variable domain (missing parts from reference TRBV2 and TRBJ1-6): EPEVTQTPSHQVTQMGQEVILRCVPISNHLYFYWYRQILGQKVEFLVSFYNNEISEKSEIFDDQFSVERPDGSNFTLKIRSTKLEDSAMYFCASRGQGGSYNSPLHFGNGTRLTVT.

The count of this clone is one. The chain carries TRBV5-1 and TRBJ1-2; D is unclear. The ends were cut back, 0 bases at V and 6 bases at J, with 6 bases in the middle. Looked up from germline, CDR1 is SGHRS and CDR2 is YFSETQ. The CDR3 extends over 12 amino acids. CDR3 residues: CASSLAADGYTF. The CDR3 coding sequence is TGCGCCAGCAGCTTGGCCGCGGATGGCTACACCTTC.

J is TRBJ2-3 and V is TRBV11-3; 10 bases align to TRBD1. Per the germline V gene, CDR1 is SGHNT and CDR2 is YENEEA. The CDR3 runs 15 residues. The V and J ends lost 5 bases and 4 bases, in that order; junction bases with no gene match: 6. The CDR3, as DNA: TGTGCCAGCAGCCAGGGACAGGGGAAAGCAGATACGCAGTATTTT. It translates to CASSQGQGKADTQYF.

The V and J genes are TRBV5-1 and TRBJ1-6; D gene ambiguous. The V end was cut by 0 bases, the J end by 0 bases, with 10 bases between. The CDR3 sequence is 17 residues long. Germline V lookup: CDR1 SGHRS, CDR2 YFSETQ. As DNA, the CDR3 is TGCGCCAGCAGCTTGGACGGGTTGCCCTCCTATAATTCACCCCTCCACTTT. This encodes CASSLDGLPSYNSPLHF.